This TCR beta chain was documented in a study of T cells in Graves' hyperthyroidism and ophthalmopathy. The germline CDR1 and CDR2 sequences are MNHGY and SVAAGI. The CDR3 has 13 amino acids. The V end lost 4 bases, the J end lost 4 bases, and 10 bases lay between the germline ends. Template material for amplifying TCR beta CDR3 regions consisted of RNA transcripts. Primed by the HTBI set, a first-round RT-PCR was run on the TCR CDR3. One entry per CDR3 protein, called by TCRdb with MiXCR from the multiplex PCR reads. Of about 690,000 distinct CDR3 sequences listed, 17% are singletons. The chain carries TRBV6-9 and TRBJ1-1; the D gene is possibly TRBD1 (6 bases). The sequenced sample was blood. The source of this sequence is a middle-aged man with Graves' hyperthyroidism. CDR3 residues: CASSFTGLTEAFF. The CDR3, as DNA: TGTGCCAGCAGTTTCACAGGGCTCACTGAAGCTTTCTTT.